The present T cell receptor (beta chain) was sequenced within a study of identical twins. Findings and limits, study-wide: Out-of-frame alpha sequences common to twins exhibited a surplus of low generation probability. The presence of invariant MAIT and iNKT cells could partly confound analyses of zero-insertion sequences.

Everyone who gave samples was a healthy Caucasian. There are a few counts of this clonotype. The antigen remains undetermined. It was template switching that added a universal primer site, and there were unique molecular identifiers on the cDNA. In TCRdb, the 5' RACE reads were re-called with MiXCR into one record per CDR3 protein. Here the sample spans fewer than 550,000 distinct CDR3 sequences, over 11% being singletons. V lost 3 bases to trimming and J lost 3 bases; unmatched junction nucleotides: 5. The CDR3 is 15 residues long. Germline V CDR1 and CDR2: KGHSH, LQKENI. The same sample was also used in a study of yellow fever vaccine responses in identical twins.

This sequence was found in a woman aged 18-29 years in good health. Sequenced: CD4+ T cells sorted from blood. V usage is TRBV18 and J usage is TRBJ2-7; 10 bases match TRBD1. The CDR3 spells CASSPPGQGLYEQYF. CDR3 nucleotides: TGTGCCAGCTCACCGCCGGGACAGGGGCTCTACGAGCAGTACTTC.